The 22 T cell receptor beta chains given below trace back to one sample, sequenced in a study of OX40 agonist ivuxolimab in advanced cancers. TCRdb's table, derived via immunoSEQ multiplex PCR, lists solely in-frame clones and lacks some. Here the sample spans more than 50,000 clones, about 85% being singletons. Here the sequenced sample was CD4+ or CD8+ T cells sorted from blood, taken in a trial of the OX40 agonist ivuxolimab. The receptors come from an adult with an advanced solid tumor such as melanoma, head and neck, liver or kidney cancer.

V gene TRBV21-1 combines with J gene TRBJ2-7; the D call TRBD2 from the table was never checked on the DNA. TRBV21-1 is flagged as a pseudogene. The CDR3 has 20 amino acids. The CDR3 sequence is CASSKVGRIQSDYPLGEQYF. In nucleotides, the CDR3 is TGTGCCAGCAGCAAAGTGGGCAGGATTCAGTCAGACTACCCACTAGGGGAGCAGTACTTC.

The chain links TRBV2 to TRBJ2-2; the D is unclear. Germline lookup yields CDR1 SNHLY and CDR2 FYNNEI. V lost 2 bases and J 4 bases, leaving 17 bases between the germline ends. The CDR3 consists of 17 residues. The CDR3 nucleotides read TGTGCCAGCAGTGAAAGGTGGGTAGGGTTGGGCACCGGGGAGCTGTTTTTT. This translates into CASSERWVGLGTGELFF.

This chain connects TRBV30 to TRBJ1-1, with 10 bases aligning to TRBD1. This CDR3 comprises 17 residues. CDR1 and CDR2 from the germline V gene are GTSNPN and SVGIG (reference sequence). V gave up 2 bases and J gave up 5 bases; unmatched junction bases: 14. CDR3 amino acids: CAWSPLGQGRKRTEAFF. The CDR3 region has the DNA TGTGCCTGGAGTCCTTTGGGACAGGGGAGAAAGAGAACTGAAGCTTTCTTT.

V and J are TRBV28 and TRBJ2-5; maybe TRBD1 (6 bases). Germline CDR1 reads MDHEN; CDR2 reads SYDVKM. The ends were cut back, 4 bases at V and 5 bases at J, with 20 bases in the middle. The CDR3 has 16 residues. CDR3 DNA: TGTGCCAGCAGTTCAAGGGGGACGGCCCAGGTGGAGACCCAGTACTTC. This translates into CASSSRGTAQVETQYF.

The chain combines TRBV7-7 with TRBJ2-5; 10 nucleotides agree with TRBD1. The CDR3 loop spans 13 amino acids. Germline assignment: CDR1 SSHAT and CDR2 FNYEAQ (reference sequence). This chain's CDR3 is CASGTGERETQYF. Written as DNA, the CDR3 is TGTGCTAGCGGGACAGGGGAAAGGGAGACCCAGTACTTC.

The chain is built from TRBV6-1 and TRBJ1-4; 8 bases are a match to TRBD1. With 4 bases clipped from V and 1 base from J, the junction kept 2 bases outside the gene matches. The CDR3 totals 15 residues. The germline V gene encodes CDR1 MNHNS and CDR2 SASEGT. CDR3 in amino acids: CASSGTGRTNEKLFF. The CDR3 nucleotides are TGTGCCAGCAGTGGGACAGGGAGAACTAATGAAAAACTGTTTTTT.

The chain recombines TRBV6-1 with TRBJ2-5; 12 bases are shared with TRBD1. The CDR3 contains 15 residues. V gave up 4 bases and J gave up 5 bases; unmatched junction bases: 5. Germline CDR1 and CDR2: MNHNS and SASEGT. DNA of the CDR3: TGTGCCAGCAGTGGGGGGACAGGGGGCAAGGAGACCCAGTACTTC. This translates into CASSGGTGGKETQYF.

This clone was seen once. The chain couples TRBV10-3 to TRBJ2-7; 7 nucleotides match TRBD2. The CDR3 is 11 amino acids. Trimming at V came to 4 bases and at J to 6 bases, leaving 0 bases not matched to a gene. Per the germline V gene, CDR1 is ENHRY and CDR2 is SYGVKD. Written as DNA, the CDR3 is TGTGCCATCAGTGGGACTAGCGAGCAGTACTTC. This codes for CAISGTSEQYF.

The CDR3 sequence is CASSVLGGNTEAFF. CDR3 in DNA: TGTGCCAGCAGCGTACTTGGGGGGAACACTGAAGCTTTCTTT. The chain joins TRBV9 to TRBJ1-1; perhaps TRBD1 as D (5 bases). CDR3 length: 14 amino acids. Trimming pared 1 base from V and 1 base from J, leaving 8 bases between. Germline V CDR1 and CDR2: SGDLS, YYNGEE. The full variable domain, in which reference TRBV9 and TRBJ1-1 provide the parts outside the CDR3, is DSGVTQTPKHLITATGQRVTLRCSPRSGDLSVYWYQQSLDQGLQFLIQYYNGEERAKGNILERFSAQQFPDLHSELNLSSLELGDSALYFCASSVLGGNTEAFFGQGTRLTVV.

With regard to this clone: A read error may produce the germline difference seen at one junction end. V is TRBV2 and J is TRBJ2-3; 10 nucleotides line up with TRBD1. CDR1 is SNHLY and CDR2 is FYNNEI in the germline V gene. The CDR3 sequence is 12 residues long. The CDR3 region has the DNA TGTGCCAGCAGGGACGACAGGGGGCGCGTGAATTTT. Protein: CASRDDRGRVNF.

The rearrangement links TRBV2 to TRBJ2-5; 10 nucleotides agree with TRBD2. Germline values: CDR1 SNHLY, CDR2 FYNNEI. The CDR3 spans 15 residues. The V segment lost 3 bases and the J segment 5 bases; nucleotides outside the gene matches: 6. This chain's CDR3 is CASSEGSGGAETQYF. CDR3 DNA sequence: TGTGCCAGCAGTGAGGGCAGCGGGGGGGCCGAGACCCAGTACTTC.

The chain has TRBV10-2 and TRBJ1-2, with D hard to call. The V gene lost 5 bases and the J gene lost 0 bases, with 4 bases spanning the gap. The CDR3 runs 12 residues. CDR1 is WSHSY, CDR2 SAAADI, per germline. CDR3 loop: CASSRANYGYTF. CDR3 nucleotide sequence: TGCGCCAGCAGTCGGGCTAACTATGGCTACACCTTC.

The V call is TRBV19, the J call TRBJ1-1, with 7 bases identical to TRBD1. There are 15 residues in the CDR3. Trimming cost V 9 bases and J 0 bases; bases outside gene matches: 10. Germline V gene sequence: CDR1 LNHDA, CDR2 SQIVND (reference sequence). CDR3 sequence reads: CASREAGGVNTEAFF. The CDR3 coding sequence is TGTGCCAGCCGAGAAGCAGGGGGGGTGAACACTGAAGCTTTCTTT.

There are a few counts of this clone. The chain combines TRBV19 with TRBJ1-2; D is perhaps TRBD1 (5 bases). The CDR3 consists of 15 residues. Trimming shortened V by 4 bases and J by 2 bases, and 14 bases separated the two germline ends. Looked up from germline, CDR1 is LNHDA and CDR2 is SQIVND (reference sequence). The CDR3 protein is CASSRLGPINYGYTF. The CDR3 DNA sequence: TGTGCCAGTAGTAGGTTGGGACCTATAAACTATGGCTACACCTTC.

The genes are TRBV5-1 and TRBJ2-5, with D possibly matching TRBD1 (5 bases). This CDR3 spans 16 amino acids. From germline, CDR1 is SGHRS and CDR2 YFSETQ. Trimming shortened V by 2 bases and J by 1 base, and 15 bases separated the two germline ends. In nucleotides, the CDR3 is TGCGCCAGCAGCTTTGGTGGGGCCTCTTCCCAAGAGACCCAGTACTTC. Protein: CASSFGGASSQETQYF. The full variable domain, in which reference TRBV5-1 and TRBJ2-5 provide the parts outside the CDR3, is KAGVTQTPRYLIKTRGQQVTLSCSPISGHRSVSWYQQTPGQGLQFLFEYFSETQRNKGNFPGRFSGRQFSNSRSEMNVSTLELGDSALYLCASSFGGASSQETQYFGPGTRLLVL.

This rearrangement joins TRBV2 to TRBJ2-1; unclear D gene. Looked up from germline, CDR1 is SNHLY and CDR2 is FYNNEI. The length of the CDR3 is 15 residues. The V and J ends lost 4 bases and 6 bases respectively, with 16 bases between them. The CDR3 reads CASSGQRLETNEQFF. CDR3 nucleotide sequence: TGTGCCAGCAGTGGACAACGACTGGAGACCAATGAGCAGTTCTTC.

In this sample, this clone turned up once. The chain is built from TRBV2 and TRBJ1-5; D ambiguous. CDR1 is SNHLY, CDR2 FYNNEI, per germline. Trimming removed 2 bases at V and 5 bases at J, with 10 bases between. CDR3 length: 14 residues. CDR3: CASSESAGYQPQHF. CDR3 DNA sequence: TGTGCCAGCAGTGAAAGTGCAGGATATCAGCCCCAGCATTTT.

By share of the sample, this clone is medium-sized (0.01 to 0.1%). The chain's CDR3 is CASSRTGANQPQHF. The CDR3 nucleotides read TGTGCCAGCAGCAGGACAGGGGCAAATCAGCCCCAGCATTTT. This chain joins TRBV7-9 and TRBJ1-5, with 9 bases identical to TRBD1. Trimming removed 5 bases from V and 4 bases from J; junction bases left unmatched: 3. This CDR3 contains 14 residues. Germline values: CDR1 SEHNR, CDR2 FQNEAQ (reference sequence).

This chain uses TRBV7-2 with TRBJ2-7; 8 nucleotides align to TRBD1. V was pared by 5 bases and J by 6 bases, with 12 bases of the junction left unmatched. Germline values: CDR1 SGHTA, CDR2 FQGNSA. This CDR3 has 15 residues. This CDR3 reads CASSQTLQGAGEQYF. DNA of the CDR3: TGTGCCAGCAGCCAGACACTGCAGGGGGCAGGCGAGCAGTACTTC.

This chain joins TRBV11-1 and TRBJ2-1; D remains ambiguous. CDR1 and CDR2 (germline): SGHAT, FQDESV (reference sequence). This CDR3 is 14 amino acids long. V gave up 3 bases and J gave up 2 bases, with 8 bases separating them. The CDR3 protein is CASSLGSTYNEQFF. CDR3 nucleotide sequence: TGTGCCAGCAGCTTGGGCAGCACCTACAATGAGCAGTTCTTC.

V is TRBV19 and J is TRBJ2-2; D ambiguous. CDR3 length: 14 amino acids. V was clipped by 3 bases and J by 2 bases, with 7 bases between them. Germline V gene data show CDR1 as LNHDA and CDR2 as SQIVND (reference sequence). CDR3 nucleotides: TGTGCCAGTAGTATGGTCTCCAACACCGGGGAGCTGTTTTTT. It encodes CASSMVSNTGELFF.

The sample holds a few counts of this clone. V and J are TRBV5-4 and TRBJ2-3, with 13 bases that match TRBD2. Germline lookup yields CDR1 SGHNT and CDR2 YYREEE (reference sequence). The CDR3 has 18 amino acids. V was clipped by 5 bases and J by 4 bases; unmatched bases: 13. CDR3 in DNA: TGTGCCAGCAGGACCGGACTAGCGGGAGATTTATACGCAGATACGCAGTATTTT. The encoded protein is CASRTGLAGDLYADTQYF.